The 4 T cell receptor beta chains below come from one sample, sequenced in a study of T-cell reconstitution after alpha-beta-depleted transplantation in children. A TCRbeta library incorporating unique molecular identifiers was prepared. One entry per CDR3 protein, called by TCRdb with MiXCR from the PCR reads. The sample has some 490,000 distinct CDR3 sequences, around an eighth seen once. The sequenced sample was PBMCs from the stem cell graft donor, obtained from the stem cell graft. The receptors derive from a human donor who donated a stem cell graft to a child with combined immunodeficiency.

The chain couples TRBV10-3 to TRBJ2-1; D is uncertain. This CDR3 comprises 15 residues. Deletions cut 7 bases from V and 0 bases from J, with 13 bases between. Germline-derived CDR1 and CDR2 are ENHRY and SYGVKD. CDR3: CAIMVTTSSYNEQFF. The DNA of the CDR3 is TGTGCCATCATGGTTACGACAAGCTCCTACAATGAGCAGTTCTTC.

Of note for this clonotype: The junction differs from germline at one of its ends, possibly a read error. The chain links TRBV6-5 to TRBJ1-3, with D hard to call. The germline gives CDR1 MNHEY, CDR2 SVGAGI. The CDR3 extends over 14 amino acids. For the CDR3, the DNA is TGTGCCAGAAGTTTTGGCGAGGCCGGAAACACCATATATTTT. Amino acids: CARSFGEAGNTIYF.

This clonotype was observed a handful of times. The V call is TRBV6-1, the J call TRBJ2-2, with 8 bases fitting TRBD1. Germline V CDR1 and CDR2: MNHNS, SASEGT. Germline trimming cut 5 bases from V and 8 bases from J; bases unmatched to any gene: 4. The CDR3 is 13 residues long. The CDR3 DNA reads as TGTGCCAGCAGTAGACAGGGGTTTGGGGAGCTGTTTTTT. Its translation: CASSRQGFGELFF.

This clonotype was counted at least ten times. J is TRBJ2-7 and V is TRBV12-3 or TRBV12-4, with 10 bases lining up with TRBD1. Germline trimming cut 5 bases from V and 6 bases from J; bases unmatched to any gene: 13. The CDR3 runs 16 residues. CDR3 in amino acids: CASSHQRQGAGGEQYF. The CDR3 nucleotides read TGTGCCAGCAGTCACCAACGACAGGGGGCTGGTGGCGAGCAGTACTTC.